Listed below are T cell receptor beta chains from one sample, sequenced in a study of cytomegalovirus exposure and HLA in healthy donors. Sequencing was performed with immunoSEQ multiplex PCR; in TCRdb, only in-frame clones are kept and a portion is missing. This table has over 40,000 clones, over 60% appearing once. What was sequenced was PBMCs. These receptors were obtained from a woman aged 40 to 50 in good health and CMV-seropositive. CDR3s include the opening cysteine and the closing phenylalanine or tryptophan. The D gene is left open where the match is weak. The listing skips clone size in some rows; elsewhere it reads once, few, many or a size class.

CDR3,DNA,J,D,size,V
CSVSDRGTYEQYF,TGCAGCGTCTCGGACAGGGGGACCTACGAGCAGTACTTC,TRBJ2-7,TRBD1,-,TRBV29-1
CATSRDIGEYQPQHF,TGTGCCACCAGCAGAGATATCGGGGAGTATCAGCCCCAGCATTTT,TRBJ1-5,-,-,TRBV15
CASSSPQENTEAFF,TGTGCCAGTAGTAGCCCACAGGAGAACACTGAAGCTTTCTTT,TRBJ1-1,-,-,TRBV19
CASTRTGDYGYTF,TGTGCCAGCACCCGCACAGGTGACTATGGCTACACCTTC,TRBJ1-2,-,-,TRBV9
CASSLAGVNQPQHF,TGTGCCAGCAGCTTGGCCGGAGTCAATCAGCCCCAGCATTTT,TRBJ1-5,-,-,TRBV5-4
CASTNRVGNTEAFF,TGTGCCAGCACAAACAGGGTAGGGAACACTGAAGCTTTCTTT,TRBJ1-1,-,once,TRBV11-3
CASSLNSGQGEYGYTF,TGTGCCAGCAGCCTGAATTCAGGACAGGGCGAATATGGCTACACCTTC,TRBJ1-2,TRBD1,-,TRBV4-2
CSGLRGRRETQYF,TGCAGCGGCTTAAGGGGGCGCCGAGAGACCCAGTACTTC,TRBJ2-5,TRBD1,-,TRBV29-1
CASSSRDRGSSPLHF,TGTGCCAGCAGCTCCCGGGACAGGGGGAGTTCACCCCTCCACTTT,TRBJ1-6,TRBD1,-,TRBV7-2
CASSLGRGNQPQHF,TGTGCCAGCAGCTTAGGACGGGGCAATCAGCCCCAGCATTTT,TRBJ1-5,-,-,TRBV7-6
CASSLEAATYNEQFF,TGCGCCAGCAGCTTGGAAGCGGCGACTTACAATGAGCAGTTCTTC,TRBJ2-1,-,-,TRBV5-1
CASSAGTARFF,TGTGCCAGCAGTGCAGGGACAGCGAGGTTTTTT,TRBJ1-4,TRBD1,-,TRBV6-1
CASSPRAGGAYEQYF,TGTGCCAGCAGCCCCCGGGCAGGGGGTGCCTACGAGCAGTACTTC,TRBJ2-7,TRBD1,-,TRBV7-3
CAWVSRRGRSDTQYF,TGTGCCTGGGTGAGTCGGAGGGGGCGATCAGATACGCAGTATTTT,TRBJ2-3,-,-,TRBV30
CAWRGTGSTEAFF,TGTGCCTGGAGGGGGACAGGGAGCACTGAAGCTTTCTTT,TRBJ1-1,TRBD1,-,TRBV30
CATSREGQSNQPQHF,TGTGCCACCAGCAGAGAGGGACAAAGCAATCAGCCCCAGCATTTT,TRBJ1-5,-,few,TRBV15
CASRIPPGGGGHNEQFF,TGTGCTAGTCGGATCCCCCCAGGCGGGGGCGGCCACAATGAGCAGTTCTTC,TRBJ2-1,-,-,TRBV12-5
CSGIQGAGSYEQYF,TGCAGCGGGATCCAGGGGGCCGGCTCCTACGAGCAGTACTTC,TRBJ2-7,TRBD1,few,TRBV29-1
CASSYRVGGDTEAFF,TGTGCCAGCAGTTACAGGGTAGGGGGTGACACTGAAGCTTTCTTT,TRBJ1-1,-,-,TRBV6-6
CASSSRDRGIDEQFF,TGCGCCAGCAGCTCTCGAGACAGGGGGATCGATGAGCAGTTCTTC,TRBJ2-1,TRBD1,few,TRBV4-3
CASSQQGSYTF,TGTGCCAGCAGCCAACAGGGAAGCTACACCTTC,TRBJ1-2,-,-,TRBV7-2
CASSPTRGVVANTGELFF,TGTGCCAGCAGCCCGACCCGGGGGGTTGTCGCGAACACCGGGGAGCTGTTTTTT,TRBJ2-2,TRBD2,-,TRBV9
CASSVAVEPGQGFSRSYNEQFF,TGTGCCAGCAGCGTAGCGGTGGAACCGGGACAGGGTTTTTCACGCTCCTACAATGAGCAGTTCTTC,TRBJ2-1,TRBD1,-,TRBV9
CASSRDQGLDTQYF,TGTGCCAGCAGCCGAGATCAGGGACTAGATACGCAGTATTTT,TRBJ2-3,-,-,TRBV7-7
CASTLGYGGGTYEQYF,TGCGCCAGCACCTTGGGGTACGGCGGGGGGACCTACGAGCAGTACTTC,TRBJ2-7,TRBD2,-,TRBV5-1
CASIASQTQYF,TGTGCCAGCATTGCGAGTCAGACCCAGTACTTC,TRBJ2-5,-,few,TRBV2
CASTAVGGGRDEQFF,TGCGCCAGCACCGCGGTAGGGGGGGGCCGGGATGAGCAGTTCTTC,TRBJ2-1,-,once,TRBV10-2
CASGKEGYNEQFF,TGCGCCTCTGGGAAAGAGGGATACAATGAGCAGTTCTTC,TRBJ2-1,-,few,TRBV10-1
CASSPSGGITEAFF,TGTGCCAGCTCACCATCCGGGGGTATCACTGAAGCTTTCTTT,TRBJ1-1,-,once,TRBV18
CASSNRDYGYTF,TGTGCCAGCAGTAACAGAGACTATGGCTACACCTTC,TRBJ1-2,-,once,TRBV6-1
CASSLFIGGHSSQETQYF,TGTGCCAGCAGCTTATTCATTGGAGGCCATTCAAGTCAAGAGACCCAGTACTTC,TRBJ2-5,-,-,TRBV7-9
CASRLEIPPYGYTF,TGCGCCAGCAGACTCGAAATTCCCCCCTATGGCTACACCTTC,TRBJ1-2,-,-,TRBV5-1
CASSREVNTEAFF,TGCGCCAGCAGCCGGGAGGTGAACACTGAAGCTTTCTTT,TRBJ1-1,-,few,TRBV5-1
CASSDPGQGSSYEQYF,TGTGCCAGCAGCGATCCGGGACAGGGGTCCTCCTACGAGCAGTACTTC,TRBJ2-7,TRBD1,-,TRBV2
CASSSDFTGELFF,TGTGCCAGCAGCTCAGACTTCACCGGGGAGCTGTTTTTT,TRBJ2-2,-,-,TRBV7-3
CASRDRGRLVGYTF,TGTGCCAGCAGGGACAGGGGAAGACTGGTGGGCTACACCTTC,TRBJ1-2,TRBD1,-,TRBV6-5
CASSLLGATDTQYF,TGTGCCAGCTCTTTGCTTGGGGCCACAGATACGCAGTATTTT,TRBJ2-3,-,-,TRBV27
CASSPTSGGATGELFF,TGTGCCAGCAGCCCAACTAGCGGGGGGGCAACAGGGGAGCTGTTTTTT,TRBJ2-2,TRBD2,-,TRBV5-4
CASSSVDTQYF,TGTGCCAGCAGCTCGGTAGATACGCAGTATTTT,TRBJ2-3,-,few,TRBV7-2
CASSLSRSFPDTQYF,TGTGCCAGCAGCCTCTCTAGGAGTTTTCCAGATACGCAGTATTTT,TRBJ2-3,-,-,TRBV7-9
CASSLAGGGVGEKLFF,TGCGCCAGCAGCTTGGCCGGAGGGGGCGTGGGGGAAAAACTGTTTTTT,TRBJ1-4,TRBD1,-,TRBV5-1
CASLGAVNNYGYTF,TGTGCCAGTTTGGGAGCTGTTAATAACTATGGCTACACCTTC,TRBJ1-2,-,-,TRBV28
CATSKAGGRETQYF,TGTGCCACCAGCAAAGCGGGGGGCCGGGAGACCCAGTACTTC,TRBJ2-5,TRBD2,few,TRBV15
CASSSSGQGGAETQYF,TGTGCCAGCAGTTCCTCGGGACAGGGAGGAGCAGAGACCCAGTACTTC,TRBJ2-5,TRBD1,-,TRBV28
CAGGRGSYNSPLHF,TGTGCCGGGGGCCGGGGATCCTATAATTCACCCCTCCACTTT,TRBJ1-6,-,-,TRBV19
CASRGTGLETQYF,TGTGCCAGCAGGGGTACAGGGTTAGAGACCCAGTACTTC,TRBJ2-5,-,-,TRBV6-1
CASGDPGQGNVAFF,TGTGCCAGCGGCGATCCCGGACAGGGCAACGTGGCTTTCTTT,TRBJ1-1,TRBD1,-,TRBV2
CAWSVSFGTGFYEQYF,TGTGCCTGGAGTGTTTCGTTCGGGACAGGGTTCTACGAGCAGTACTTC,TRBJ2-7,TRBD1,-,TRBV30
CASSFTTLGNTEAFF,TGTGCCAGCAGCTTCACGACACTTGGGAACACTGAAGCTTTCTTT,TRBJ1-1,-,-,TRBV5-6
CASSEGGLGNQPQHF,TGTGCCAGCAGTGAGGGGGGGCTTGGGAATCAGCCCCAGCATTTT,TRBJ1-5,-,-,TRBV2
CAISESRQYSNQPQHF,TGTGCCATCAGTGAGTCACGTCAGTATAGCAATCAGCCCCAGCATTTT,TRBJ1-5,-,-,TRBV10-3
CATSRPGQEAEAFF,TGTGCCACCAGCAGACCGGGACAGGAGGCCGAAGCTTTCTTT,TRBJ1-1,TRBD1,-,TRBV15
CASSESRGNEQYF,TGTGCCAGCAGTGAAAGCAGGGGCAACGAGCAGTACTTC,TRBJ2-7,-,-,TRBV6-1
CASTASGRTDTQYF,TGCGCCAGCACCGCTAGCGGTCGCACAGATACGCAGTATTTT,TRBJ2-3,TRBD2,-,TRBV10-2
CASSLGGSNQPQHF,TGCGCCAGCAGCCTCGGGGGAAGCAATCAGCCCCAGCATTTT,TRBJ1-5,-,-,TRBV10-2